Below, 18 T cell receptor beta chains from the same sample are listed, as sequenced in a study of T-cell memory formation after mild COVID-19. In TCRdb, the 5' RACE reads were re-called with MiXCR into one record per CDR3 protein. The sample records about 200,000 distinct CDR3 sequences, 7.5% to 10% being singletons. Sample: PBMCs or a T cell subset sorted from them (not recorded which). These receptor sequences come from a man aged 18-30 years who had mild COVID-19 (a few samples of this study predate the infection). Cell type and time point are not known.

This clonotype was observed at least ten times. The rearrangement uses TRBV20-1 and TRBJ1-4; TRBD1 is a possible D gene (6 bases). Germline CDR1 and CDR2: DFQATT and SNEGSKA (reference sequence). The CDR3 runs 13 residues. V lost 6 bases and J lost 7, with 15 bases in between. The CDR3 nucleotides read TGCAGTGCCCCAGGGGTGGTGGGTGAAAAACTGTTTTTT. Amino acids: CSAPGVVGEKLFF.

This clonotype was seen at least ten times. The CDR3 sequence: CASSQPGRRGAGGSDTQYF. The CDR3 DNA follows: TGCGCCAGCAGCCAACCAGGGAGAAGAGGAGCGGGGGGTTCAGATACGCAGTATTTT. The chain has TRBV4-1 and TRBJ2-3; 9 bases match TRBD2. V was pared by 2 bases and J by 4 bases, with 16 bases of the junction left unmatched. This CDR3 spans 19 amino acids. Looked up from germline, CDR1 is MGHRA and CDR2 is YSYEKL.

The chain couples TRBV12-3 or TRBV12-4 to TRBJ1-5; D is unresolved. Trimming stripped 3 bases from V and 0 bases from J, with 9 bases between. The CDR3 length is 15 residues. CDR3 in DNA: TGTGCCAGCAGTTTTCGAGGTTATAGCAATCAGCCCCAGCATTTT. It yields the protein CASSFRGYSNQPQHF.

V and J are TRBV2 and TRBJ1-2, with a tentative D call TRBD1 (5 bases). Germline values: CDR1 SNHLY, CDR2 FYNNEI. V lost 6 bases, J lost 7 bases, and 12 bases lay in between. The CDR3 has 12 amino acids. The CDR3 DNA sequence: TGTGCCAGCAGCACCTCAGGGCCTGGCTACACCTTC. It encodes CASSTSGPGYTF. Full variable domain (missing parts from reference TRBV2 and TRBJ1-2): EPEVTQTPSHQVTQMGQEVILRCVPISNHLYFYWYRQILGQKVEFLVSFYNNEISEKSEIFDDQFSVERPDGSNFTLKIRSTKLEDSAMYFCASSTSGPGYTFGSGTRLTVV.

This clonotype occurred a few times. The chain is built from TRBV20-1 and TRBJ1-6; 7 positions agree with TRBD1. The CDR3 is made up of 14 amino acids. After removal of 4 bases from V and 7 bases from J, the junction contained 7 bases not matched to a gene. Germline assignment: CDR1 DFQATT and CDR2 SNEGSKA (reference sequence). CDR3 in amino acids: CSAIPGQLNSPLHF. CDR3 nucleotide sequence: TGCAGTGCTATCCCGGGACAGTTAAATTCACCCCTCCACTTT.

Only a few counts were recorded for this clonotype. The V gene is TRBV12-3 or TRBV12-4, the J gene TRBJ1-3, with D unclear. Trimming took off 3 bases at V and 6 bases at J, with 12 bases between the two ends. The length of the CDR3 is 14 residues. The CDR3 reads CASSLSGEANTIYF. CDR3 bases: TGTGCCAGCAGTTTGTCCGGGGAGGCAAACACCATATATTTT.

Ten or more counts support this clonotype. CDR3 nucleotides: TGTGCCAGCTCACCACCGGTCGTTTCCACAGATACGCAGTATTTT. Its protein is CASSPPVVSTDTQYF. The J gene is TRBJ2-3, the V gene TRBV18; D gene uncertain. Germline lookup yields CDR1 KGHSH and CDR2 LQKENI. This CDR3 spans 15 amino acids. Trimming took 0 bases from V and 2 from J, leaving 9 bases between them.

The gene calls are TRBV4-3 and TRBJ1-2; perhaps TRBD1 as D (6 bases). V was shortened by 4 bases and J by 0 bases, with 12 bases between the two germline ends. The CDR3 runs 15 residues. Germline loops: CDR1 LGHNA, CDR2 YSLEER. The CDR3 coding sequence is TGCGCCAGCAGCCCCCAAGGGGGGGCTAACTATGGCTACACCTTC. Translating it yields CASSPQGGANYGYTF.

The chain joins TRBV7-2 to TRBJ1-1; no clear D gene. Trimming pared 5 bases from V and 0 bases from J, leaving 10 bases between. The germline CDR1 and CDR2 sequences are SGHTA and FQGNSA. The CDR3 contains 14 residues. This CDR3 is CASSLPGLNTEAFF. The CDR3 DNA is TGTGCCAGCAGCCTACCGGGTTTGAACACTGAAGCTTTCTTT. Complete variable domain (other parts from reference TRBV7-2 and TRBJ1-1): GAGVSQSPSNKVTEKGKDVELRCDPISGHTALYWYRQSLGQGLEFLIYFQGNSAPDKSGLPSDRFSAERTGGSVSTLTIQRTQQEDSAVYLCASSLPGLNTEAFFGQGTRLTVV.

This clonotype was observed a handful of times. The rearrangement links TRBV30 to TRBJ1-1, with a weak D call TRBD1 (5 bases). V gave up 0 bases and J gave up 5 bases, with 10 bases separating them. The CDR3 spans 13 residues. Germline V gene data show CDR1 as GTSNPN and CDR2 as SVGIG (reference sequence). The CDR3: CAWSVVGGTEAFF. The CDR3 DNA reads TGTGCCTGGAGTGTCGTCGGGGGGACTGAAGCTTTCTTT.

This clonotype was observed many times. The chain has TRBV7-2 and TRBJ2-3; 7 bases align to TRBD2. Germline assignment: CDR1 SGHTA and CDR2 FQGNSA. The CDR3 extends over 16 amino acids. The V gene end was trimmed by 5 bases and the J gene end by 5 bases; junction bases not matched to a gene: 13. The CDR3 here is CASSRRSGDSRDTQYF. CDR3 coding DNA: TGTGCCAGCAGCCGCCGGAGCGGGGACTCACGAGATACGCAGTATTTT.

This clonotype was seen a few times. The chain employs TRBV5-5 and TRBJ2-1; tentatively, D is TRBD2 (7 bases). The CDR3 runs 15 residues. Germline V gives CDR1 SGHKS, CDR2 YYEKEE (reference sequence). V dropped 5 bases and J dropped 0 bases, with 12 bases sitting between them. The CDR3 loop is CASRRGLHSYNEQFF. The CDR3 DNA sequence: TGTGCCAGCAGGCGGGGGCTCCACTCCTACAATGAGCAGTTCTTC.

The CDR3 DNA reads as TGTGCCAGCAGTGCCCGTTGGGGGGGCACAGATACGCAGTATTTT. Translating it yields CASSARWGGTDTQYF. The genes are TRBV6-2 or TRBV6-3 and TRBJ2-3; tentatively, D is TRBD2 (6 bases). From germline, CDR1 is MNHEY and CDR2 SVGEGT. Between the trimmed V and J ends, which lost 5 bases and 1 base, there was a span of 13 bases. The CDR3 is made up of 15 amino acids.

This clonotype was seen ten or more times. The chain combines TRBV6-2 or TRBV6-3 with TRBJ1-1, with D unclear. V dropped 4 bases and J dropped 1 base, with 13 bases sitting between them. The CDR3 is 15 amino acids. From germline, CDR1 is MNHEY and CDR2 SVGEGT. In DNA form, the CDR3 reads TGTGCCAGCAGTTTCAATGGTTTAGGGAACACTGAAGCTTTCTTT. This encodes CASSFNGLGNTEAFF.

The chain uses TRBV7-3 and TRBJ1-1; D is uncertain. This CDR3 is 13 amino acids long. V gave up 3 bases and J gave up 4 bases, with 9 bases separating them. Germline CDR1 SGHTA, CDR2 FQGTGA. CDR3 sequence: CASSLEASTEAFF. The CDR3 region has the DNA TGTGCCAGCAGCTTGGAGGCCAGCACTGAAGCTTTCTTT.

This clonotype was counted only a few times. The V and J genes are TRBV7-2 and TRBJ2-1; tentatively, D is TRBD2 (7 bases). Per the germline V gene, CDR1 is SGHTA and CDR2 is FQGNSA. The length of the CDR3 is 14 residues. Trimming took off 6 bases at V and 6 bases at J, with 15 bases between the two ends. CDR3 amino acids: CASRRGGTSNEQFF. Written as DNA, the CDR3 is TGTGCCAGCAGGAGGGGGGGGACCTCCAATGAGCAGTTCTTC.

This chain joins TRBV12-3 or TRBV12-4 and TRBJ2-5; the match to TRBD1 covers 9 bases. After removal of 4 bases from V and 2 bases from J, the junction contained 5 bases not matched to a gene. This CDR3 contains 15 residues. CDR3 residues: CASSSSDRGQETQYF. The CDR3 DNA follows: TGTGCCAGCAGTTCCTCCGACAGGGGGCAAGAGACCCAGTACTTC.

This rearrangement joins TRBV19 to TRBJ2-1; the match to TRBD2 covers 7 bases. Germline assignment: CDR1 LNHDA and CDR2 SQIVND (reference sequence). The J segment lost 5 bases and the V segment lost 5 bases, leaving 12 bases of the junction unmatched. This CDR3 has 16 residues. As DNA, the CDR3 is TGTGCCAGTAGTTATAATGGTCGGGGGGTCGACAATGAGCAGTTCTTC. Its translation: CASSYNGRGVDNEQFF.